Listed below are T cell receptor beta chains from one sample, sequenced in a study of T-cell memory formation after mild COVID-19. TCRdb itself ran the 5' RACE reads through MiXCR, one entry per CDR3 protein. Altogether more than 35,000 distinct CDR3 sequences are present, over 5% being singletons, with the ten largest covering around 0.84%. Sample: PBMCs or a T cell subset sorted from them (not recorded which). These receptors came from an adult who had mild COVID-19 (a few samples of this study predate the infection). Cell type and time point are not known. Each CDR3 is given with its conserved first and last residue. D genes are given only for firm matches. Some rows mark clone size as missing; the rest say once, few, many or name a class of expanded clone.

many,TRBD2,TRBV7-8,TRBJ2-1,CASSPLTSGGYNEQFF,TGTGCCAGCAGCCCGTTGACTAGCGGGGGGTACAATGAGCAGTTCTTC
many,TRBD2,TRBV29-1,TRBJ2-3,CSVYRATSSVADTQYF,TGCAGCGTGTACCGGGCGACTAGCTCGGTTGCAGATACGCAGTATTTT
few,NA,TRBV18,TRBJ1-5,CASSPQGYNQPQHF,TGTGCCAGCTCACCGCAGGGGTACAATCAGCCCCAGCATTTT
many,TRBD2,TRBV7-3,TRBJ2-1,CASSSSGLAGDNEQFF,TGTGCCAGCAGCTCTTCGGGACTAGCGGGGGACAATGAGCAGTTCTTC
NA,TRBD2,TRBV27,TRBJ2-3,CASRAGVVADTQYF,TGTGCCAGCAGAGCGGGAGTGGTCGCAGATACGCAGTATTTT
NA,TRBD2,TRBV5-4,TRBJ2-1,CASSHGLAGSNEQFF,TGTGCCAGCAGTCACGGACTAGCGGGGAGCAATGAGCAGTTCTTC
NA,NA,TRBV4-1,TRBJ2-7,CASSQDTTPRPYEQYF,TGCGCCAGCAGCCAAGATACTACCCCCAGGCCCTACGAGCAGTACTTC
many,TRBD2,TRBV7-2,TRBJ2-7,CASSFQRGSTYEQYF,TGTGCCAGCAGCTTTCAGCGGGGTTCGACCTACGAGCAGTACTTC
NA,NA,TRBV5-5,TRBJ1-4,CASSLVGGKLFF,TGTGCCAGCAGCTTGGTGGGGGGAAAACTGTTTTTT
NA,TRBD1,TRBV4-3,TRBJ2-1,CASSQDPRQGEKQFF,TGCGCCAGCAGCCAAGATCCCCGACAGGGTGAAAAGCAGTTCTTC
many,TRBD1,TRBV5-5,TRBJ1-1,CASSLGGQGAEAFF,TGTGCCAGCAGCTTGGGGGGACAGGGGGCTGAAGCTTTCTTT
few,NA,TRBV12-3/TRBV12-4,TRBJ1-5,CASSFNMNQPQHF,TGTGCCAGCAGTTTTAATATGAATCAGCCCCAGCATTTT
NA,NA,TRBV7-9,TRBJ2-3,CASSFEGTKDTQYF,TGTGCCAGCAGCTTTGAAGGGACAAAAGATACGCAGTATTTT
few,TRBD1,TRBV7-3,TRBJ1-1,CASSLSPRQGTTEAFF,TGTGCCAGCAGCTTATCCCCAAGACAGGGGACCACTGAAGCTTTCTTT
many,TRBD1,TRBV7-9,TRBJ2-3,CASSHRGQAQYF,TGTGCCAGCAGCCACAGGGGGCAGGCGCAGTATTTT
NA,TRBD1,TRBV7-2,TRBJ1-5,CASSPTGGLSNQPQHF,TGTGCCAGCAGCCCCACAGGGGGCCTAAGCAATCAGCCCCAGCATTTT
NA,NA,TRBV30,TRBJ1-6,CAWKQYNSPLHF,TGTGCCTGGAAACAGTATAATTCACCCCTCCACTTT
many,TRBD2,TRBV20-1,TRBJ2-1,CSARKSSGILDEQFF,TGCAGTGCTAGAAAGTCTAGCGGGATTCTGGATGAGCAGTTCTTC
many,NA,TRBV12-3/TRBV12-4,TRBJ2-3,CASSLSGSTDTQYF,TGTGCCAGCAGTTTAAGCGGCAGCACAGATACGCAGTATTTT
many,NA,TRBV6-1,TRBJ1-5,CASSERFQPQHF,TGTGCCAGCAGTGAAAGATTTCAGCCCCAGCATTTT
few,NA,TRBV5-5,TRBJ2-6,CASSRDGGAGANVLTF,TGTGCCAGCAGCAGAGACGGGGGCGCTGGGGCCAACGTCCTGACTTTC
few,TRBD2,TRBV4-1,TRBJ2-7,CASSQDERGGYEQYF,TGCGCCAGCAGCCAAGACGAGCGGGGGGGCTACGAGCAGTACTTC